Listed here are 23 T cell receptor beta chains from one sample, sequenced in a study of OX40 agonist ivuxolimab in advanced cancers. This table comes from immunoSEQ multiplex PCR, and its TCRdb copy is limited to in-frame clones, with some not included. The sample holds around 74,000 clones, roughly 92% seen once. This specimen consisted of CD4+ or CD8+ T cells sorted from blood, obtained in a trial of the OX40 agonist ivuxolimab. All receptors derive from an adult with an advanced solid tumor such as melanoma, head and neck, liver or kidney cancer.

This chain uses TRBV6-1 with TRBJ2-7; D uncertain. Trimming shortened V by 2 bases and J by 5 bases, and 19 bases separated the two germline ends. The CDR3 is 16 residues long. Germline V gives CDR1 MNHNS, CDR2 SASEGT. The CDR3 DNA reads TGTGCCAGCAGTGAATTAATCAATGGGAAGGGCCACGAGCAGTACTTC. It yields the protein CASSELINGKGHEQYF.

This sequence joins TRBV2 and TRBJ2-1; D ambiguous. V was shortened by 6 bases and J by 5 bases, with 23 bases between the two germline ends. Germline V gives CDR1 SNHLY, CDR2 FYNNEI. The length of the CDR3 is 17 residues. CDR3 loop: CASRQVTLGSLNNEQFF. In DNA form, the CDR3 reads TGTGCCAGCAGACAAGTCACCCTAGGTTCCCTAAACAATGAGCAGTTCTTC.

The chain has TRBV13 and TRBJ2-1, with 7 bases aligning to TRBD1. CDR3 size: 16 residues. With 5 bases clipped from V and 3 bases from J, the junction kept 10 bases outside the gene matches. Germline loops: CDR1 PRHDT, CDR2 FYEKMQ (reference sequence). CDR3 protein: CASSPTGTDIYNEQFF. DNA for the CDR3: TGTGCCAGCAGCCCGACCGGGACAGACATCTACAATGAGCAGTTCTTC.

This chain links TRBV7-2 with TRBJ1-2; D gene ambiguous. This CDR3 contains 15 residues. The V and J ends lost 6 bases and 4 bases respectively, with 18 bases between them. From germline, CDR1 is SGHTA and CDR2 FQGNSA. CDR3 protein: CASSFNPEYPYGYTF. CDR3 nucleotides: TGTGCCAGCAGTTTTAATCCCGAGTACCCCTATGGCTACACCTTC.

This chain uses TRBV29-1 with TRBJ2-7; TRBD1 might be the D (6 bases). The germline V gene has CDR1 SQVTM and CDR2 ANQGSEA. The CDR3 is 14 residues long. Trimming shortened V by 4 bases and J by 5 bases, and 18 bases separated the two germline ends. The CDR3 DNA follows: TGCAGCGTTGTAGGAATGGGGGCATGGCACGAGCAGTACTTC. Encoded protein: CSVVGMGAWHEQYF.

The rearrangement uses TRBV7-9 and TRBJ2-3; perhaps D is TRBD1 or TRBD2 (5 bases each). Trimming shortened V by 1 base and J by 14 bases, and 19 bases separated the two germline ends. Per germline, CDR1 SEHNR and CDR2 FQNEAQ (reference sequence). CDR3 length equals 14 residues. The CDR3 DNA reads TGTGCCAGCAGCTTAGTCTCCGGGGCTCCAGGCCTGTATTTT. This codes for CASSLVSGAPGLYF.

This sequence joins TRBV30 and TRBJ2-2; 7 nucleotides align to TRBD1. The V gene's germline CDR1 is GTSNPN and CDR2 SVGIG (reference sequence). This CDR3 contains 15 residues. V gave up 0 bases and J gave up 7 bases; unmatched junction bases: 8. CDR3 in DNA: TGTGCCTGGAGTGTACCTAGGGGGCACAGCGGGGAGCTGTTTTTT. Its protein product is CAWSVPRGHSGELFF.

The chain carries TRBV27 and TRBJ1-5, with D possibly matching TRBD1 (6 bases). This CDR3 contains 15 residues. Germline assignment: CDR1 MNHEY and CDR2 SMNVEV (reference sequence). V lost 5 bases and J lost 5, with 16 bases in between. This chain's CDR3 is CASSAIWGQDQPQHF. CDR3 nucleotides: TGTGCCAGCAGTGCCATCTGGGGGCAGGATCAGCCCCAGCATTTT.

The chain uses TRBV15 and TRBJ1-1, with D maybe TRBD1 (5 bases). Trimming took 0 bases from V and 1 from J, leaving 12 bases between them. The length of the CDR3 is 16 residues. CDR1 is LNHNV, CDR2 YYDKDF, per germline (reference sequence). CDR3 nucleotides: TGTGCCACCAGCAGAGATGGGACCTACACGAACACTGAAGCTTTCTTT. Amino acid sequence: CATSRDGTYTNTEAFF. The variable domain in full, with the rest retrieved from reference TRBV15 and TRBJ1-1, is DAMVIQNPRYQVTQFGKPVTLSCSQTLNHNVMYWYQQKSSQAPKLLFHYYDKDFNNEADTPDNFQSRRPNTSFCFLDIRSPGLGDTAMYLCATSRDGTYTNTEAFFGQGTRLTVV.

This chain uses TRBV12-5 with TRBJ2-1, with D maybe TRBD1 (6 bases). The V gene's germline CDR1 is LGHNT and CDR2 FRNRAP. Trimming removed 5 bases from V and 2 bases from J, with 13 bases in between. This CDR3 has 15 amino acids. The CDR3, as DNA: TGTGCTAGTGGTCCTGGTGGGGGCGCCTACAATGAGCAGTTCTTC. Its translation: CASGPGGGAYNEQFF.

V is TRBV14 and J is TRBJ1-1; D unclear. The CDR3 covers 12 residues. Germline CDR1 is SGHDN and CDR2 is FVKESK. V lost 1 base, J lost 1 base, and 1 base lay in between. The CDR3 DNA is TGTGCCAGCAGCCAAGGGAACACTGAAGCTTTCTTT. It encodes CASSQGNTEAFF.

The rearrangement uses TRBV4-1 and TRBJ2-3; D ambiguous. V was pared by 4 bases and J by 2 bases, with 10 bases between. Germline V CDR1 and CDR2: MGHRA, YSYEKL. This CDR3 is built from 14 residues. The CDR3 nucleotides are TGCGCCAGCAGCCTACAAAGGGTCACAGATACGCAGTATTTT. Translating it yields CASSLQRVTDTQYF.

The rearrangement joins TRBV6-4 to TRBJ1-2; D is ambiguous. Trimming stripped 0 bases from V and 5 bases from J, with 7 bases between. Germline V CDR1 and CDR2: MRHNA, SNTAGT. CDR3 length: 13 residues. The CDR3: CASSDSPGYGYTF. The DNA of the CDR3 is TGTGCCAGCAGTGACTCCCCCGGATATGGCTACACCTTC.

This clone occurred once. The chain has TRBV28 and TRBJ2-7; D is ambiguous. From germline, CDR1 is MDHEN and CDR2 SYDVKM. The ends were cut back, 2 bases at V and 0 bases at J, with 11 bases in the middle. CDR3 length: 15 amino acids. CDR3 in amino acids: CASSLSRPSSYEQYF. The CDR3 DNA is TGTGCCAGCAGTTTAAGCAGGCCGAGCTCCTACGAGCAGTACTTC.

The chain recombines TRBV30 with TRBJ2-3, with 13 bases identical to TRBD2. This CDR3 has 16 residues. CDR1 GTSNPN and CDR2 SVGIG come from the germline V gene (reference sequence). V was pared by 4 bases and J by 3 bases, with 7 bases of the junction left unmatched. The CDR3 loop is CAWTAGTSGVTDTQYF. The DNA of the CDR3 is TGTGCCTGGACCGCCGGGACTAGCGGGGTTACAGATACGCAGTATTTT.

The chain recombines TRBV15 with TRBJ1-3; D is unclear. CDR1 and CDR2 (germline): LNHNV, YYDKDF (reference sequence). V was trimmed by 0 bases and J by 0 bases, leaving 12 bases between them. This CDR3 comprises 17 residues. This chain's CDR3 is CATSRDPDGSSGNTIYF. The CDR3 coding sequence is TGTGCCACCAGCAGAGATCCGGACGGGAGCTCTGGAAACACCATATATTTT.

This chain connects TRBV9 to TRBJ1-1; 8 nucleotides align to TRBD1. V shed 0 bases, J shed 3 bases, and the junction held 4 bases outside the gene matches. The CDR3 extends over 15 amino acids. Germline assignment: CDR1 SGDLS and CDR2 YYNGEE. CDR3 region: CASSVGDRGHTEAFF. CDR3 sequence (DNA): TGTGCCAGCAGCGTAGGCGACAGGGGTCACACTGAAGCTTTCTTT.

This clone is classed as medium-sized. This chain links TRBV19 with TRBJ1-6, with TRBD1 as a possible D gene (6 bases). The length of the CDR3 is 16 residues. The V and J ends lost 3 bases and 10 bases respectively, with 19 bases between them. Germline values: CDR1 LNHDA, CDR2 SQIVND (reference sequence). This CDR3 reads CASSMSRGLVGSPLHF. CDR3 nucleotides: TGTGCCAGTAGTATGTCCCGGGGGCTCGTGGGATCACCCCTCCACTTT.

As DNA, the CDR3 is TGTGCCAGCAGCGAGATAAGCGGCTACACCTTC. Residues: CASSEISGYTF. V is TRBV9 and J is TRBJ1-2; no firm D call. This CDR3 is built from 11 residues. V lost 3 bases to trimming and J lost 8 bases, with 8 bases between them. From germline, CDR1 is SGDLS and CDR2 YYNGEE.

In this sample, this clone turned up a few times. V and J are TRBV5-1 and TRBJ2-4; D is possibly TRBD1 or TRBD2 (6 bases each). Germline values: CDR1 SGHRS, CDR2 YFSETQ. V shed 1 base and J shed 0 bases, with 14 bases lying between them. This CDR3 is 17 amino acids long. The CDR3 loop reads CASSLTGDNLAKNIQYF. CDR3 sequence (DNA): TGCGCCAGCAGCTTGACGGGGGACAACCTAGCCAAAAACATTCAGTACTTC.

The chain uses TRBV5-4 and TRBJ1-2; TRBD1 is a possible D gene (5 bases). CDR1 is SGHNT and CDR2 is YYREEE in the germline V gene (reference sequence). The CDR3 consists of 12 residues. V gave up 4 bases and J gave up 6 bases, with 10 bases separating them. Here the CDR3 reads CASSHGGDGYTF. CDR3 in DNA: TGTGCCAGCAGCCACGGGGGTGATGGCTACACCTTC.

This rearrangement joins TRBV2 to TRBJ2-7; 8 bases align to TRBD2. The ends lost 3 bases at V and 13 bases at J; junction bases unmatched: 8. Looked up from germline, CDR1 is SNHLY and CDR2 is FYNNEI. This CDR3 contains 12 residues. The chain's CDR3 is CASSEGSGAIYF. The CDR3 nucleotides read TGTGCCAGCAGTGAGGGTAGCGGGGCGATTTACTTC.

V usage is TRBV5-6 and J usage is TRBJ1-2; 9 bases fit TRBD1. This CDR3 is 18 amino acids long. CDR1 and CDR2 (germline): SGHDT, YYEEEE. J was trimmed by 0 bases and V by 4 bases; bases with no gene match: 13. The CDR3 DNA sequence: TGTGCCAGCAGCGGGGACAGGGCGTCTCTAAAGGCTAACTATGGCTACACCTTC. Translated: CASSGDRASLKANYGYTF.